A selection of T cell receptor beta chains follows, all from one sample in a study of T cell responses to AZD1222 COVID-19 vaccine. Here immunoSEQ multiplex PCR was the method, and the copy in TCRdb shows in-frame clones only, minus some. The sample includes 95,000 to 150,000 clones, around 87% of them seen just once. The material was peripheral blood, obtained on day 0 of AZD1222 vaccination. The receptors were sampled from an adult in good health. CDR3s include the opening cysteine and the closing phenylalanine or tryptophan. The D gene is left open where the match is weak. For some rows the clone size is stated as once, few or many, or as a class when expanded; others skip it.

TGTGCCAGCAGCCCGACTAGCGGGAACTACAATGAGCAGTTCTTC | CASSPTSGNYNEQFF | TRBD2 | TRBV3-1/TRBV3-2 | . | TRBJ2-1
TGCAGCGCTGTCGGACTAGCGCTGAGCGAGCAGTACTTC | CSAVGLALSEQYF | TRBD2 | TRBV29-1 | . | TRBJ2-7
TGTGCCAGCAGCCTTCACCCCCCTCCCAAAGGACGAATGAACACTGAAGCTTTCTTT | CASSLHPPPKGRMNTEAFF | . | TRBV3-1/TRBV3-2 | . | TRBJ1-1
TGTGCCAGCAGCGAGACCCAAGGGGGCCCGAAGGGGTACAATGAGCAGTTCTTC | CASSETQGGPKGYNEQFF | TRBD1 | TRBV28 | . | TRBJ2-1
TGTGCCAGCAGTCTAGGGCCATTGGCGTGGGGCTACACCTTC | CASSLGPLAWGYTF | . | TRBV27 | . | TRBJ1-2
TGTGCCAGCAGCTTACGTGGAGTAGCGGGAGATGGTGCAGATACGCAGTATTTT | CASSLRGVAGDGADTQYF | TRBD2 | TRBV7-2 | . | TRBJ2-3
TGTGCCAGCAGCGCAGGACTCTTTAGCTCTGGGGCCAACGTCCTGACTTTC | CASSAGLFSSGANVLTF | . | TRBV9 | . | TRBJ2-6
TGTGCCAGCAGCTTATTGACAGGGGGGAATTCACCCCTCCACTTT | CASSLLTGGNSPLHF | TRBD1 | TRBV7-2 | few | TRBJ1-6
TGTGCCAGTAGTCCGGACGCAGGGGCTTGGCTTCAGCCCCAGCATTTT | CASSPDAGAWLQPQHF | . | TRBV19 | . | TRBJ1-5
TGTGCCAGCAGTTGGGGGGCTGACGAAAAACTGTTTTTT | CASSWGADEKLFF | . | TRBV12-3/TRBV12-4 | . | TRBJ1-4
TGCAGTGCTAGTCGGTTCTCGACCAGGAATCAGCCCCAGCATTTT | CSASRFSTRNQPQHF | . | TRBV20-1 | . | TRBJ1-5
TGTGCCAGCAGCTCCCGGGACGGCTCCTACGAGCAGTACTTC | CASSSRDGSYEQYF | . | TRBV7-6 | once | TRBJ2-7
TGCGCCAGCAGCCAAGCCGGCGCGGGAGTTGGCAATGAGCAGTTCTTC | CASSQAGAGVGNEQFF | TRBD2 | TRBV4-3 | . | TRBJ2-1
TGTGCCAGCTCACCACTGGGCGGGGTGGCAGATACGCAGTATTTT | CASSPLGGVADTQYF | . | TRBV18 | . | TRBJ2-3
TGTGCCAGCAGCTTAGTTCCGGGTGAGGGGAACACCATATATTTT | CASSLVPGEGNTIYF | . | TRBV7-6 | . | TRBJ1-3
TGTGCCAGCAGTGATCCGAACGAAAGGGGTTACAATGAGCAGTTCTTC | CASSDPNERGYNEQFF | . | TRBV2 | . | TRBJ2-1
TGTGCCAGCAGTTCGAGTGGACTTGCCCCTAACTATGGCTACACCTTC | CASSSSGLAPNYGYTF | . | TRBV27 | . | TRBJ1-2
TGTGCCAGCAGCCAAGTTGGCGGGACTAGCGGCTTTTACGAGCAGTACTTC | CASSQVGGTSGFYEQYF | TRBD2 | TRBV14 | . | TRBJ2-7
TGTGCCAGCAGCTTGCAACGGAAAGATACGCAGTATTTT | CASSLQRKDTQYF | . | TRBV7-2 | . | TRBJ2-3
TGTGCCACCAGCAGAGATGGGGGGGGGCGCACAGATACGCAGTATTTT | CATSRDGGGRTDTQYF | . | TRBV15 | . | TRBJ2-3
TGCGCCAGCAGCCAACTCGCCGGACAAGCAAATTCACCCCTCCACTTT | CASSQLAGQANSPLHF | . | TRBV5-1 | . | TRBJ1-6
TGTGCCAGCAGTACAAAACGGCGGACTAGCGGAAGCTCCTACAATGAGCAGTTCTTC | CASSTKRRTSGSSYNEQFF | TRBD2 | TRBV7-9 | . | TRBJ2-1
TGCAGCGTTACCTCCCCGGAAGGAGCGACGAACACCGGGGAGCTGTTTTTT | CSVTSPEGATNTGELFF | . | TRBV29-1 | . | TRBJ2-2
TGTGCCAGCAGCCCGATGACAGGGTCTGATCAGCCCCAGCATTTT | CASSPMTGSDQPQHF | TRBD1 | TRBV7-9 | . | TRBJ1-5
TGTGCCAGCAGCCAAACGACAGGACCCGAGCAGTACTTC | CASSQTTGPEQYF | . | TRBV11-2 | . | TRBJ2-7
TGTGCCAGTAGTCACAGGGATACTTCCTACAATGAGCAGTTCTTC | CASSHRDTSYNEQFF | . | TRBV19 | once | TRBJ2-1
TGTGCCAGCAATCCACCCGGGACAAGGGGAAACACCATATATTTT | CASNPPGTRGNTIYF | . | TRBV27 | . | TRBJ1-3
TGCGCCAGCAGCCAGCTCCCCTATACAGGGGGGGGAGAGGATGAGCAGTTCTTC | CASSQLPYTGGGEDEQFF | . | TRBV4-3 | . | TRBJ2-1
TGTGCCAGCAGTCTGAGCCGGGACAGCCCCTACACCTTC | CASSLSRDSPYTF | TRBD1 | TRBV27 | few | TRBJ1-2
TGTGCCAGCAGCCGCCGGGATGGGGGGCCAGATACGCAGTATTTT | CASSRRDGGPDTQYF | . | TRBV28 | . | TRBJ2-3
TGTGCCAGCTCACCTTCAGGGGATGGCTACACCTTC | CASSPSGDGYTF | . | TRBV18 | . | TRBJ1-2
TGCGCCAGCAGCCAAGATCAGTCCCCCGGCGAGCAGTACTTC | CASSQDQSPGEQYF | . | TRBV4-3 | few | TRBJ2-7
TGTGCCAGCAGCCAAGTGACGAGCTCCTATAATTCACCCCTCCACTTT | CASSQVTSSYNSPLHF | . | TRBV3-1/TRBV3-2 | . | TRBJ1-6
TGTGCCAGCAGTCCCCAAAGGGCCTCTAGCGGGGACGGTACCTACGAGCAGTACTTC | CASSPQRASSGDGTYEQYF | TRBD2 | TRBV28 | . | TRBJ2-7
TGTGCCAGCAGCGGAAGGACAGGGGGCGGCTACACCTTC | CASSGRTGGGYTF | TRBD1 | TRBV7-3 | once | TRBJ1-2
TGTGCCAGCAGCCCGGCGTGGGACAGGGGTTTAGGAAACACCATATATTTT | CASSPAWDRGLGNTIYF | TRBD1 | TRBV3-1/TRBV3-2 | . | TRBJ1-3
TGCAGCGGCTATACAGGGGCTGGAAACACCATATATTTT | CSGYTGAGNTIYF | TRBD1 | TRBV29-1 | . | TRBJ1-3
TGTGCCAGCAGGTTTCCGGGACTAGCTTTCTACGAGCAGTACTTC | CASRFPGLAFYEQYF | TRBD2 | TRBV5-6 | once | TRBJ2-7
TGTGCCAGCAGTTTACCCAGGGGGGCGAACACTGAAGCTTTCTTT | CASSLPRGANTEAFF | TRBD1 | TRBV28 | . | TRBJ1-1
TGTGCCAGCACTTTCATCGGGCGGAAGGATAACTATGGCTACACCTTC | CASTFIGRKDNYGYTF | . | TRBV5-4 | . | TRBJ1-2
TGTGCCAGCAGCTTAGAGGTTCGAACTGAAGCTTTCTTT | CASSLEVRTEAFF | . | TRBV7-9 | . | TRBJ1-1
TGTGCCAGCATCACTAGCAACACCGGGGAGCTGTTTTTT | CASITSNTGELFF | . | TRBV5-4 | . | TRBJ2-2
TGTGCCAGCAGCAACCGGGGGGTGGCCACTGAAGCTTTCTTT | CASSNRGVATEAFF | . | TRBV27 | . | TRBJ1-1
TGTGCCAGCAGCTTTACCGCGAACACTGAAGCTTTCTTT | CASSFTANTEAFF | . | TRBV7-3 | . | TRBJ1-1
TGTGCCAGCAGCTCCCGGACAGGGGAGGGCGGCTACACCTTC | CASSSRTGEGGYTF | TRBD1 | TRBV7-9 | . | TRBJ1-2
TGTGCCAGCAGTTTTTCGGGACAGGGCGGGCACTATGGCTACACCTTC | CASSFSGQGGHYGYTF | TRBD1 | TRBV6-5 | once | TRBJ1-2
TGTGCCAGCAGTTTAAAGGGGGCAGGGAGCAATCAGCCCCAGCATTTT | CASSLKGAGSNQPQHF | TRBD1 | TRBV28 | . | TRBJ1-5
TGTGCCAGTAGCACGGGACAGGGGTCCTACAATGAGCAGTTCTTC | CASSTGQGSYNEQFF | TRBD1 | TRBV19 | few | TRBJ2-1
TGCAGCGTTTGGCGGGAGGGTACCGGGGAGCTGTTTTTT | CSVWREGTGELFF | TRBD2 | TRBV29-1 | . | TRBJ2-2
TGCGCCAGCAAACGACTTATCCTAAGCACAGATACGCAGTATTTT | CASKRLILSTDTQYF | . | TRBV5-1 | . | TRBJ2-3
TGTGCCAGTAGTAGGCGGGGTGACAGGCAAGAGACCCAGTACTTC | CASSRRGDRQETQYF | . | TRBV19 | . | TRBJ2-5
TGTGCCAGCAGTCAATCCCGGACAGCCTATGGCTACACCTTC | CASSQSRTAYGYTF | . | TRBV28 | . | TRBJ1-2
TGTGCCAGCAGATTGGACGCTCATAGCAATCAGCCCCAGCATTTT | CASRLDAHSNQPQHF | . | TRBV6-5 | . | TRBJ1-5
TGTGCCAGCAGTTTATTATCGGGGCTCAGGCAGCCCCAGCATTTT | CASSLLSGLRQPQHF | . | TRBV28 | . | TRBJ1-5
TGTGCCAGCAGCGCAGGGTCGAGCAATTCACCCCTCCACTTT | CASSAGSSNSPLHF | . | TRBV5-8 | . | TRBJ1-6
TGTGCCAGCAGTTACCGGGGGGGGATTGGAAATCAGCCCCAGCATTTT | CASSYRGGIGNQPQHF | . | TRBV28 | . | TRBJ1-5
TGTGCCAGCAGCCGCCAGGCCACCCGCACTGAAGCTTTCTTT | CASSRQATRTEAFF | . | TRBV9 | . | TRBJ1-1